One sample yielded the 17 T cell receptor beta chains listed below, sequenced in a study of blood T cell repertoires in COVID-19. Profiling relied on immunoSEQ multiplex PCR, and the TCRdb table lists in-frame clones only, not all of them. The sample lists 200,000 to 250,000 clones; about four fifths were seen once. Sequencing was done on a sample of PBMCs or T cells enriched from blood (not recorded which). Receptors originate from a woman aged 45-65 years who had been exposed to COVID-19.

The genes are TRBV15 and TRBJ2-7; weak D call: TRBD2 (5 bases). V dropped 8 bases and J dropped 2 bases, with 16 bases sitting between them. The CDR3 length is 14 residues. Germline assignment: CDR1 LNHNV and CDR2 YYDKDF (reference sequence). The CDR3 sequence is CATGRNTYPYEQYF. CDR3 DNA sequence: TGTGCCACCGGGAGAAACACTTACCCCTACGAGCAGTACTTC.

Written as DNA, the CDR3 is TGTGCCAGCTCACCATTTTTGGGGCGCGACGGCACTGAAGCTTTCTTT. The encoded protein is CASSPFLGRDGTEAFF. V is TRBV18 and J is TRBJ1-1; a weak D match, TRBD1 (5 bases). Germline V gene data show CDR1 as KGHSH and CDR2 as LQKENI. The V end lost 2 bases, the J end lost 4 bases, and 17 bases lay between the germline ends. This CDR3 contains 16 residues.

This clone showed up just a few times. The V call is TRBV5-4, the J call TRBJ2-1; D not certain. The CDR3 covers 17 residues. V was clipped by 6 bases and J by 2 bases, with 21 bases between them. Germline CDR1 and CDR2: SGHNT and YYREEE (reference sequence). Here the CDR3 DNA reads TGTGCCAGCACGCCTGACATTAGGCAAAGGCCCTACAATGAGCAGTTCTTC. It yields the protein CASTPDIRQRPYNEQFF.

On this clone: In the same sample, other DNA sequences code for this CDR3. The V gene is TRBV5-1, the J gene TRBJ1-1; the D is unclear. Trimming removed 4 bases from V and 4 bases from J, with 5 bases in between. Germline assignment: CDR1 SGHRS and CDR2 YFSETQ. CDR3 length: 11 amino acids. For the CDR3, the DNA is TGCGCCAGCAGCCGAGGCACTGAAGCTTTCTTT. Protein: CASSRGTEAFF. The full variable domain, in which reference TRBV5-1 and TRBJ1-1 provide the parts outside the CDR3, is KAGVTQTPRYLIKTRGQQVTLSCSPISGHRSVSWYQQTPGQGLQFLFEYFSETQRNKGNFPGRFSGRQFSNSRSEMNVSTLELGDSALYLCASSRGTEAFFGQGTRLTVV.

V and J are TRBV5-4 and TRBJ1-6; 10 nucleotides match TRBD1. The CDR3 covers 17 residues. Germline V gene data show CDR1 as SGHNT and CDR2 as YYREEE (reference sequence). With 1 base clipped from V and 9 bases from J, the junction kept 10 bases outside the gene matches. CDR3 DNA: TGTGCCAGCAGCTTGAAGGTATCAGGGACAGGGGCTTCACCCCTCCACTTT. It is translated as CASSLKVSGTGASPLHF.

In this sample, this clone turned up a few times. V usage is TRBV9 and J usage is TRBJ2-1; 8 nucleotides match TRBD2. Germline trimming cut 0 bases from V and 8 bases from J; bases unmatched to any gene: 10. Germline assignment: CDR1 SGDLS and CDR2 YYNGEE. This CDR3 spans 16 amino acids. DNA of the CDR3: TGTGCCAGCAGCGTAGGGCCGGGGGGGCTCACGGATGAGCAGTTCTTC. Translating gives CASSVGPGGLTDEQFF.

The gene calls are TRBV10-3 and TRBJ1-2; TRBD1 aligns across 8 bases. Germline-derived CDR1 and CDR2 are ENHRY and SYGVKD. The CDR3 totals 16 residues. Trimming cost V 2 bases and J 4 bases; bases outside gene matches: 9. CDR3 region: CAISEPQGALGYGYTF. Written as DNA, the CDR3 is TGTGCCATCAGTGAGCCGCAGGGGGCTCTCGGCTATGGCTACACCTTC.

V and J are TRBV2 and TRBJ2-2, with 11 bases lining up with TRBD2. This CDR3 is 16 amino acids long. Germline CDR1 and CDR2: SNHLY and FYNNEI. V was clipped by 4 bases and J by 6 bases; unmatched bases: 7. The CDR3 sequence is CASSVRSGGASGELFF. The CDR3 region has the DNA TGTGCCAGCAGTGTGCGTAGCGGGGGGGCCTCCGGGGAGCTGTTTTTT. Complete variable domain (other parts from reference TRBV2 and TRBJ2-2): EPEVTQTPSHQVTQMGQEVILRCVPISNHLYFYWYRQILGQKVEFLVSFYNNEISEKSEIFDDQFSVERPDGSNFTLKIRSTKLEDSAMYFCASSVRSGGASGELFFGEGSRLTVL.

This rearrangement joins TRBV19 to TRBJ1-2; possible D gene TRBD1, 5 bases. V was clipped by 9 bases and J by 8 bases, with 13 bases between them. This CDR3 comprises 11 residues. Per germline, CDR1 LNHDA and CDR2 SQIVND (reference sequence). The CDR3 sequence: CASQDRGGYTF. The CDR3 coding sequence is TGTGCCAGCCAAGACAGAGGAGGCTACACCTTC. Combining the CDR3 with reference TRBV19 and TRBJ1-2 gives the whole variable domain DGGITQSPKYLFRKEGQNVTLSCEQNLNHDAMYWYRQDPGQGLRLIYYSQIVNDFQKGDIAEGYSVSREKKESFPLTVTSAQKNPTAFYLCASQDRGGYTFGSGTRLTVV.

The genes are TRBV5-1 and TRBJ2-5, with D maybe TRBD2 (5 bases). Germline CDR1 SGHRS, CDR2 YFSETQ. V was clipped by 4 bases and J by 5 bases, with 15 bases between them. The CDR3 runs to 14 residues. In DNA, the CDR3 is TGCGCCAGCAGCGACTACGACTCGGGGGAGACCCAGTACTTC. It is translated as CASSDYDSGETQYF.

The chain uses TRBV6-5 and TRBJ1-5; D ambiguous. The V end lost 10 bases, the J end lost 0 bases, and 10 bases lay between the germline ends. The CDR3 consists of 13 residues. CDR1 is MNHEY, CDR2 SVGAGI, per germline. In DNA form, the CDR3 reads TGTGCCACAAGGGAGCGTAGCAATCAGCCCCAGCATTTT. It encodes CATRERSNQPQHF.

The CDR3 region has the DNA TGTGCCAGCTCACCAAGGAGGCGGGGGGACACTGAAGCTTTCTTT. This codes for CASSPRRRGDTEAFF. The rearrangement joins TRBV18 to TRBJ1-1; a weak D match, TRBD1 (5 bases). V was shortened by 2 bases and J by 3 bases, with 13 bases between the two germline ends. The length of the CDR3 is 15 residues. Germline V gene data show CDR1 as KGHSH and CDR2 as LQKENI.

Only one count was recorded for this clone. V gene TRBV11-3 combines with J gene TRBJ2-5, with 8 bases aligning to TRBD2. Germline CDR1 and CDR2: SGHNT and YENEEA. V trimming: 5 bases; J trimming: 3 bases; junction bases outside the gene matches: 5. The CDR3 length is 14 residues. CDR3: CASSLSGREETQYF. CDR3 bases: TGTGCCAGCAGCCTGTCCGGGAGGGAAGAGACCCAGTACTTC.

This rearrangement joins TRBV7-6 to TRBJ1-2; D is possibly TRBD1 (5 bases). The V gene lost 5 bases and the J gene lost 8 bases, with 24 bases spanning the gap. CDR3 length equals 16 residues. Looked up from germline, CDR1 is SGHVS and CDR2 is FNYEAQ. The CDR3 DNA follows: TGTGCCAGCAGCCCAGCCCACTCAGGGTCCCCGAGGGGCTACACCTTC. Amino acids: CASSPAHSGSPRGYTF.

The chain links TRBV15 to TRBJ2-4; a possible D gene is TRBD1 (6 bases). Trimming removed 1 base at V and 2 bases at J, with 12 bases between. The CDR3 loop spans 16 amino acids. Germline V gene lookup returns CDR1 LNHNV and CDR2 YYDKDF (reference sequence). This chain's CDR3 is CATSRAGVETKNIQYF. The CDR3 coding sequence is TGTGCCACCAGCAGAGCAGGGGTTGAGACCAAAAACATTCAGTACTTC.

The chain carries TRBV10-2 and TRBJ1-4, with 9 bases that match TRBD1. Germline V gene lookup returns CDR1 WSHSY and CDR2 SAAADI. V lost 6 bases to trimming and J lost 4 bases; unmatched junction nucleotides: 12. This CDR3 is built from 17 residues. CDR3 sequence: CASRPTGGVGVNEKLFF. Written as DNA, the CDR3 is TGCGCCAGCAGACCGACAGGGGGAGTCGGAGTTAATGAAAAACTGTTTTTT.

The chain links TRBV7-9 to TRBJ2-3; 7 nucleotides align to TRBD1. CDR1 is SEHNR and CDR2 is FQNEAQ in the germline V gene (reference sequence). The CDR3 loop spans 14 amino acids. Trimming at V came to 4 bases and at J to 7 bases, leaving 8 bases not matched to a gene. The CDR3 here is CASSSDRKSNTQYF. The CDR3 coding sequence is TGTGCCAGCAGCTCGGACAGGAAGAGCAATACGCAGTATTTT.